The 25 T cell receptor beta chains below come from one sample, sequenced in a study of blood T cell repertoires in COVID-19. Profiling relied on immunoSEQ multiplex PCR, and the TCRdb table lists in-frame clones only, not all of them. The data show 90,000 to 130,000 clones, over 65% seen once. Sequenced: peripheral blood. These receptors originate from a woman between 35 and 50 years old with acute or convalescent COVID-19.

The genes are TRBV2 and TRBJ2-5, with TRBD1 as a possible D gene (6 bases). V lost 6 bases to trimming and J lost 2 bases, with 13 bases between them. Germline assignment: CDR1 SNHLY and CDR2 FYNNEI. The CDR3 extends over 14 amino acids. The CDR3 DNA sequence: TGTGCCAGCAGGATCGGGACACAGCAAGAGACCCAGTACTTC. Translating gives CASRIGTQQETQYF. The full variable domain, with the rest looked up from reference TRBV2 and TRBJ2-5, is EPEVTQTPSHQVTQMGQEVILRCVPISNHLYFYWYRQILGQKVEFLVSFYNNEISEKSEIFDDQFSVERPDGSNFTLKIRSTKLEDSAMYFCASRIGTQQETQYFGPGTRLLVL.

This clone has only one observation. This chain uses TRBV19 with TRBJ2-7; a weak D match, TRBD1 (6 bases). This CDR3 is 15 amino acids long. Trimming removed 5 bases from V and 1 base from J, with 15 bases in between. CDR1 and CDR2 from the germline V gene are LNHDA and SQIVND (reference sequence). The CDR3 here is CASSWTGDKSYEQYF. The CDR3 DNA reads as TGTGCCAGTAGTTGGACTGGGGACAAATCCTACGAGCAGTACTTC.

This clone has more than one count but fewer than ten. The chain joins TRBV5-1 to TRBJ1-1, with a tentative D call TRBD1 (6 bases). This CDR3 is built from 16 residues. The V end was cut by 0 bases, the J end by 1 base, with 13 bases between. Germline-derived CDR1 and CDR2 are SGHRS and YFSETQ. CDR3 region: CASSLGQGTGNTEAFF. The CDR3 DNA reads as TGCGCCAGCAGCTTGGGGCAGGGGACGGGGAACACTGAAGCTTTCTTT.

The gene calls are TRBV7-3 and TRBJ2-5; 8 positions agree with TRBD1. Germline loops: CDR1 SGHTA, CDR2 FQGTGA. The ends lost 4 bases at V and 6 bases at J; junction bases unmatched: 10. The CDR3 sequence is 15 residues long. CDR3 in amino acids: CASSSYRGIGKTQYF. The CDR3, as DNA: TGTGCCAGCAGCTCATACAGGGGGATCGGTAAGACCCAGTACTTC.

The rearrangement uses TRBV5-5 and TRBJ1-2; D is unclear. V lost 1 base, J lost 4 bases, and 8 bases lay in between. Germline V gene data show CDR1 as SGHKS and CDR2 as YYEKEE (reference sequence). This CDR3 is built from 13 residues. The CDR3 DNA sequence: TGTGCCAGCAGCTTGAGAGGAAGCTATGGCTACACCTTC. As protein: CASSLRGSYGYTF.

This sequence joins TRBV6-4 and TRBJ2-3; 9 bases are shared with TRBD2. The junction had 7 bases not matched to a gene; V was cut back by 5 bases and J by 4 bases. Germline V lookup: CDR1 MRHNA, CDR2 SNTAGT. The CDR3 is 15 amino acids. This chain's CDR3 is CASSKGGGAADTQYF. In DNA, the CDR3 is TGTGCCAGCAGTAAGGGCGGGGGGGCCGCAGATACGCAGTATTTT.

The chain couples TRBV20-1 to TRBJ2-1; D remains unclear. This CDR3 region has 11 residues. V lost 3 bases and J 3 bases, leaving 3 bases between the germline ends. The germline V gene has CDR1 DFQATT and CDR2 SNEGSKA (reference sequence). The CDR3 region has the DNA TGCAGTGCTAGCAACTACAATGAGCAGTTCTTC. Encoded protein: CSASNYNEQFF.

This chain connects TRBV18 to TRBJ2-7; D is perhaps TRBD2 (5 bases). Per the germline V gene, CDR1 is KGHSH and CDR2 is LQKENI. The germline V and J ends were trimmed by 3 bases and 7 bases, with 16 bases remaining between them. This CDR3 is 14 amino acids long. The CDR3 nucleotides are TGTGCCAGCTCACCCGGCGTTACTTCGGGGGAGCAGTACTTC. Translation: CASSPGVTSGEQYF.

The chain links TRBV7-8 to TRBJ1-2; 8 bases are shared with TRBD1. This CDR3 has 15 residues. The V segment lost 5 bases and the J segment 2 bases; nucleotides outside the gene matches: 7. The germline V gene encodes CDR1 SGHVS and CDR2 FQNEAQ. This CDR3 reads CASSGTGTGNYGYTF. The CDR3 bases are TGTGCCAGCAGCGGTACCGGGACAGGCAACTATGGCTACACCTTC.

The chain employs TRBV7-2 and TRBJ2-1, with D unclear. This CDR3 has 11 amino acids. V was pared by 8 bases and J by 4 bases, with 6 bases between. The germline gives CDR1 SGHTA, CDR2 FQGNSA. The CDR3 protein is CASGIYNEQFF. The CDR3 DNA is TGTGCCAGCGGCATATACAATGAGCAGTTCTTC.

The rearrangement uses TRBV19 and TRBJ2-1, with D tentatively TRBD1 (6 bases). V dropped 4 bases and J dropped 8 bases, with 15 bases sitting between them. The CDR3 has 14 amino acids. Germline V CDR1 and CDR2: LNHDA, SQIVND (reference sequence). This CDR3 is CASSRKQGLDEQFF. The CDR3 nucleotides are TGTGCCAGTAGTAGAAAACAGGGTCTCGATGAGCAGTTCTTC.

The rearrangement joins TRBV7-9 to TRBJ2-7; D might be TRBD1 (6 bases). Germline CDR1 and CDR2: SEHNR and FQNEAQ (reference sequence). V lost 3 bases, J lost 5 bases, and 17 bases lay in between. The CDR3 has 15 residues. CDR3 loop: CASSFIPQTGNEQYF. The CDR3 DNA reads TGTGCCAGCAGCTTTATTCCCCAAACAGGGAACGAGCAGTACTTC. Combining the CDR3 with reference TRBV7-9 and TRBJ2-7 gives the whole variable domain DTGVSQNPRHKITKRGQNVTFRCDPISEHNRLYWYRQTLGQGPEFLTYFQNEAQLEKSRLLSDRFSAERPKGSFSTLEIQRTEQGDSAMYLCASSFIPQTGNEQYFGPGTRLTVT.

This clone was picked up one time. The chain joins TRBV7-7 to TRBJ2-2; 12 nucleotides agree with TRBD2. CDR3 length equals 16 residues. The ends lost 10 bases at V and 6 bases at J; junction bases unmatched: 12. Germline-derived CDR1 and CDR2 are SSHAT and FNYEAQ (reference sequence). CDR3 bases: TGTGCCACCAGGGCTAGCGGGGGGGCCGGAGCCGGGGAGCTGTTTTTT. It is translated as CATRASGGAGAGELFF.

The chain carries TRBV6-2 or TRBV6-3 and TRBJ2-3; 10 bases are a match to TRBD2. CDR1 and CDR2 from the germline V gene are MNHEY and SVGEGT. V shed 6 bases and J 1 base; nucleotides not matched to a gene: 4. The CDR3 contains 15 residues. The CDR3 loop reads CASSSGTSGTDTQYF. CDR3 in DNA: TGTGCCAGCAGCTCGGGGACTAGCGGCACAGATACGCAGTATTTT.

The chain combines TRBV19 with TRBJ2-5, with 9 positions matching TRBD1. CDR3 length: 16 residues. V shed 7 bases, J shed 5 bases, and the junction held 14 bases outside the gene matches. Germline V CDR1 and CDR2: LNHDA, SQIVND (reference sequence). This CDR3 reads CASKGTGRRGRETQYF. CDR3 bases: TGTGCCAGTAAGGGGACAGGGCGCAGGGGTCGGGAGACCCAGTACTTC.

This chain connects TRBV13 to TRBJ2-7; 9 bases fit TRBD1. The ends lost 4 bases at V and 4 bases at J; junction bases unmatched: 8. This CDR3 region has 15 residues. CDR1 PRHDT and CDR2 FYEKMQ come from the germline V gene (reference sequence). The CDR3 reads CASSSTGTGFYEQYF. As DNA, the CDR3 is TGTGCCAGCAGCTCAACCGGGACAGGGTTTTACGAGCAGTACTTC.

In nucleotides, the CDR3 is TGTGCCAGTAGTATAGCGTGGAGACAGGGGCAAGATACGCAGTATTTT. This sequence encodes CASSIAWRQGQDTQYF. The chain has TRBV19 and TRBJ2-3, with 8 bases that match TRBD1. Trimming at V came to 1 base and at J to 5 bases, leaving 8 bases not matched to a gene. CDR3 length: 16 amino acids. From germline, CDR1 is LNHDA and CDR2 SQIVND (reference sequence).

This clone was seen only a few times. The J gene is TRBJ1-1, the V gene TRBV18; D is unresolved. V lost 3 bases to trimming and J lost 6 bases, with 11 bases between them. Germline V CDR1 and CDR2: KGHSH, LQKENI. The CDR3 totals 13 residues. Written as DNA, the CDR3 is TGTGCCAGCTCACCCTCTTTAGTAGCTGAAGCTTTCTTT. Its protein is CASSPSLVAEAFF.

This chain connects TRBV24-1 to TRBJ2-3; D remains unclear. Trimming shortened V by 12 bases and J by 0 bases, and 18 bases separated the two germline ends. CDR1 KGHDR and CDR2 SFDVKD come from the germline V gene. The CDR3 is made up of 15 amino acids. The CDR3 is CAYNGRVTSTDTQYF. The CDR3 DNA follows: TGTGCCTACAACGGCCGGGTTACTAGCACAGATACGCAGTATTTT.

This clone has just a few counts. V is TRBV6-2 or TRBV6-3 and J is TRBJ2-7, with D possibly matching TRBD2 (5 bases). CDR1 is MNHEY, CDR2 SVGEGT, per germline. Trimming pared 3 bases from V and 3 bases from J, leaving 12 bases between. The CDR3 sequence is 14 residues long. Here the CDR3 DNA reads TGTGCCAGCAGTTATAATCTTCGGGGCTACGAGCAGTACTTC. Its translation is CASSYNLRGYEQYF.

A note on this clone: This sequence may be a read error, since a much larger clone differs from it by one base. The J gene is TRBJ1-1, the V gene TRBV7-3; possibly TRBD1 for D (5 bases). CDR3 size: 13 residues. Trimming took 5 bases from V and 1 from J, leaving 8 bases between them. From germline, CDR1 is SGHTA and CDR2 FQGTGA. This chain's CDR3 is CASSLQENTEAFF. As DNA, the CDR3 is TGTGCCAGCAGCCTACAGGAGAACACTGAAGCTTTCTTT.

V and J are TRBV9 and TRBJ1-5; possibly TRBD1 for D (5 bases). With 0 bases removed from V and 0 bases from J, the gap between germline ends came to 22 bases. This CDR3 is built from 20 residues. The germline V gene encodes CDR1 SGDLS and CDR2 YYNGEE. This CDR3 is CASSVARRPKGNNSNQPQHF. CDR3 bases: TGTGCCAGCAGCGTAGCTAGGCGCCCGAAGGGGAACAATAGCAATCAGCCCCAGCATTTT.

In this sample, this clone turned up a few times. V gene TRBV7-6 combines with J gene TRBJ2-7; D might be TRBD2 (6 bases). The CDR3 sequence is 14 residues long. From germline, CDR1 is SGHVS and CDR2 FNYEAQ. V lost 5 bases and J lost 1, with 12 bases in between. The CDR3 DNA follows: TGTGCCAGCAGCGGGGGACTCCAGTCCTACGAGCAGTACTTC. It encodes CASSGGLQSYEQYF.

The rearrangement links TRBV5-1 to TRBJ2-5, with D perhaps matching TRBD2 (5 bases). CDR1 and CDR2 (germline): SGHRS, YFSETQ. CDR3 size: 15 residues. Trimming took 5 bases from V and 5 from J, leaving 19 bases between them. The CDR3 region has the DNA TGCGCCAGCAGAGGCTCGGGCGTACTAGGGGAGACCCAGTACTTC. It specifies CASRGSGVLGETQYF.

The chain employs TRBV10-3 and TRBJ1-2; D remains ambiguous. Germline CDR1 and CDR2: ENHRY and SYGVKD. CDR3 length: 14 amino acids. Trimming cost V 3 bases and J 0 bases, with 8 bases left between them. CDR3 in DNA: TGTGCCATCAGTGAAGGAGCTTCTAACTATGGCTACACCTTC. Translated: CAISEGASNYGYTF.